These 17 T cell receptor beta chains share one sample of origin, sequenced in a study of tumor-infiltrating lymphocytes in primary liver carcinoma. The researchers produced TCR beta cDNA from approximately 0.45 ug total RNA with a constant-region primer. Three nested multiplex PCR rounds, a slightly modified ARM-PCR method, built the TCR beta libraries. Two initial PCR rounds of around 10 cycles each paired TRBV1-TRBV30 forward primers with a C-beta reverse primer. TCRdb analysed the multiplex PCR reads with MiXCR anew, one entry per CDR3 protein. Here the sample spans around 29,000 distinct CDR3 sequences, about three quarters being singletons. Co-extracted RNA and DNA came from approximately 20-30 mg of unsorted bulk tissue. The sequenced material came from liver tumor tissue from sampling region 5. Documented subset: tumor region T5, tumor centre. These receptors were collected from a man aged 40-55 years with primary liver carcinoma and hepatitis B virus infection.

On this clonotype itself: As the CDR3 is not closed by the conserved phenylalanine or tryptophan, this likely results from a read error. The CDR3 spells CSVEHGGDTQYL. CDR3 nucleotide sequence: TGCAGCGTTGAGCATGGAGGCGATACGCAGTATCTT. The rearrangement links TRBV29-1 to TRBJ2-3; D is perhaps TRBD2 (5 bases). CDR1 is SQVTM and CDR2 is ANQGSEA in the germline V gene. The CDR3 runs 12 residues. Trimming took 3 bases from V and 6 from J, leaving 10 bases between them.

Notes on this clonotype: The germline gene is not matched at one end of the junction; a read error may be the cause. This chain connects TRBV6-1 to TRBJ2-1; D gene unclear. The CDR3 runs to 13 residues. In germline, CDR1 is MNHNS, CDR2 SASEGT. In DNA form, the CDR3 reads TGTGCCAGCAGTGAAGCGCTGGGAAGTGAGCAGTTTTTC. Translated, it gives CASSEALGSEQFF.

This clonotype was seen a few times. The V and J genes are TRBV9 and TRBJ2-7; 9 nucleotides line up with TRBD1. V was pared by 4 bases and J by 3 bases, with 5 bases of the junction left unmatched. CDR3 size: 14 residues. The germline gives CDR1 SGDLS, CDR2 YYNGEE. Here the CDR3 DNA reads TGTGCCAGCAGCCCGGGACAGGGTTACTACGAGCAGTACTTC. Translating gives CASSPGQGYYEQYF.

In this sample, this clonotype turned up a few times. The rearrangement uses TRBV29-1 and TRBJ2-7; D is unclear. Trimming took 4 bases from V and 3 from J, leaving 16 bases between them. This CDR3 comprises 14 residues. CDR1 is SQVTM and CDR2 is ANQGSEA in the germline V gene. DNA for the CDR3: TGCAGCGTTGTTTTAGCAGGAGCATTCTACGAGCAGTACGTC. Its protein is CSVVLAGAFYEQYV.

Note on this clonotype: This likely comes from a read error, as the CDR3 has no conserved phenylalanine or tryptophan at its end. Because the CDR3's place on the DNA is in doubt, the DNA is left out and the CDR3 is given as listed by TCRdb. The CDR3 sequence is CASSQTGVSCHTL. This chain connects TRBV11-2 to TRBJ1-2; the table's TRBD1 call for D was not verified on the DNA. The CDR3 numbers 13 amino acids, ends counted. CDR1 and CDR2 (germline): SGHAT, FQNNGV.

This clonotype was counted only a few times. This chain connects TRBV6-5 to TRBJ2-7, with 13 bases that match TRBD2. V shed 6 bases and J 7 bases; nucleotides not matched to a gene: 9. Germline V gives CDR1 MNHEY, CDR2 SVGAGI. The CDR3 is 15 residues long. The CDR3 DNA is TGTGCCAGCAGACGAGGACTAGCGGGAGCAGGGGAGCAGTACTTC. It encodes CASRRGLAGAGEQYF.

This clonotype was observed at least ten times. Given a much more abundant clone one base away, this may be a read error. The J gene is TRBJ2-1, the V gene TRBV4-1; D gene uncertain. CDR1 is MGHRA, CDR2 YSYEKL, per germline. There are 13 residues in the CDR3. The DNA for the CDR3 is TGCGCCGGCAGCCAAGCGACGGCCTACGAGCAGTTCTTC. Residues: CAGSQATAYEQFF.

CDR3 protein: CASSMVAGVYEQYF. In DNA, the CDR3 is TGTGCCAGTAGTATGGTCGCGGGAGTTTACGAGCAGTACTTC. The chain uses TRBV19 and TRBJ2-7, with 7 bases fitting TRBD2. Trimming at V came to 3 bases and at J to 4 bases, leaving 6 bases not matched to a gene. Per germline, CDR1 LNHDA and CDR2 SQIVND (reference sequence). This CDR3 region has 14 residues. Full variable domain (outside the CDR3, taken from reference TRBV19 and TRBJ2-7): DGGITQSPKYLFRKEGQNVTLSCEQNLNHDAMYWYRQDPGQGLRLIYYSQIVNDFQKGDIAEGYSVSREKKESFPLTVTSAQKNPTAFYLCASSMVAGVYEQYFGPGTRLTVT.

About this clonotype: The junction and the germline gene differ at one end; a read error may be behind it. The CDR3 reads CTSSQEPIRGHEQYF. For the CDR3, the DNA is TGCACCAGCAGCCAAGAGCCCATCCGGGGACACGAGCAGTACTTC. The chain carries TRBV4-1 and TRBJ2-7; D might be TRBD1 or TRBD2, each matching 5 bases. The CDR3 runs 15 residues. Germline-derived CDR1 and CDR2 are MGHRA and YSYEKL.

The chain uses TRBV9 and TRBJ2-1, with 7 nucleotides matching TRBD2. J lost 7 bases, V lost 4 bases, and 11 bases had no gene match. The CDR3 is made up of 15 amino acids. The V gene's germline CDR1 is SGDLS and CDR2 YYNGEE. The CDR3 coding sequence is TGTGCCAGCAGCCCCCCCCGCGGGGGTAGGAATGAGCAGTTCTTC. Its protein product is CASSPPRGGRNEQFF.

On this clonotype: At one end, the junction sequence differs from germline, possibly due to a read error. The chain has TRBV25-1 and TRBJ2-3; no clear D gene. The CDR3 has 14 residues. Germline V CDR1 and CDR2: MGHDK, SYGVNS. Here the CDR3 reads CASSEVSRTDMQYF. CDR3 nucleotides: TGTGCCAGCAGTGAAGTAAGCAGAACAGATATGCAGTATTTT.

This chain joins TRBV4-1 and TRBJ1-5; 7 bases are shared with TRBD1. V lost 0 bases to trimming and J lost 5 bases; unmatched junction nucleotides: 10. The CDR3 is made up of 17 amino acids. Germline CDR1 and CDR2: MGHRA and YSYEKL. The CDR3 protein is CASSQDLVAGGDQPQHF. The DNA of the CDR3 is TGCGCCAGCAGCCAAGATTTGGTCGCAGGGGGTGATCAGCCCCAGCATTTT.

In its sample, this clonotype is large (0.1 to 1%). V gene TRBV11-1 combines with J gene TRBJ2-5; TRBD1 aligns across 7 bases. V was pared by 6 bases and J by 5 bases, with 9 bases of the junction left unmatched. Germline-derived CDR1 and CDR2 are SGHAT and FQDESV (reference sequence). The CDR3 runs to 14 residues. CDR3 residues: CASSGQVEVETQYF. CDR3 bases: TGTGCCAGCAGTGGACAGGTGGAGGTGGAGACCCAGTACTTC.

A note on this clonotype: Mismatch with germline at one junction end may stem from a read error. The rearrangement links TRBV11-2 to TRBJ2-3; 7 bases line up with TRBD2. CDR1 SGHAT and CDR2 FQNNGV come from the germline V gene. The CDR3 is made up of 15 amino acids. CDR3 nucleotide sequence: TGTGCCAGCAGCACCCTGGGAGGGCGTGCAGATACGCAATATTTT. This translates into CASSTLGGRADTQYF.

This clonotype was seen only once. The junction and the germline gene differ at one end; a read error may be behind it. This chain uses TRBV12-3 or TRBV12-4 with TRBJ1-1; D is unclear. This CDR3 has 14 amino acids. In nucleotides, the CDR3 is TGTGTCAGCAGTTTACTGCCAGAGGGCATTGAAGCTTTCTTT. This translates into CVSSLLPEGIEAFF.

Of note for this clonotype: A junction end diverges from the germline sequence, so it may reflect a read error. DNA for the CDR3: TGTGCCAGCAGTTACTTGTATAGCGGGAGCTCCTACAATGAACAGTTCTTC. This translates into CASSYLYSGSSYNEQFF. The V and J genes are TRBV6-5 and TRBJ2-1, with 9 bases fitting TRBD2. The CDR3 consists of 17 residues. From germline, CDR1 is MNHEY and CDR2 SVGAGI.

A word on this clonotype: A much larger clone is a single base away; this may be a read error. V and J are TRBV18 and TRBJ2-3; D unclear. The CDR3 loop spans 15 amino acids. Germline V gives CDR1 KGHSH, CDR2 LQKENI. The CDR3 is CTSSPPESPVDTQYF. CDR3 sequence (DNA): TGTACCAGCTCACCACCAGAATCGCCGGTCGATACGCAGTATTTT.